A selection of T cell receptor beta chains follows, all from one sample in a study of blood T cells in healthy people across ages. TCRdb ran MiXCR on the 5' RACE reads and lists one entry per CDR3 protein. There are about 690,000 distinct CDR3 sequences in the sample; approximately 40% occur only once, and 30% lies in the top ten. The sequencing input was blood. Source of these receptors: an older man in good health. The CDR3 runs from the conserved cysteine through the conserved F or W. A D gene is named only where the DNA matches it firmly. The size of a clone is reported for some rows only, either as once, few or many, or as a class for expanded clones.

size	D	J	V	CDR3	DNA
few	-	TRBJ2-7	TRBV3-1	CASSQGPRGYEQYF	TGTGCCAGCAGCCAAGGGCCCCGGGGCTACGAGCAGTACTTC
-	TRBD1	TRBJ1-2	TRBV3-1	CASSQVKGGNYGYTF	TGTGCCAGCAGCCAAGTTAAAGGGGGCAACTATGGCTACACCTTC
-	TRBD2	TRBJ2-1	TRBV20-1	CSASEGAGENNEQFF	TGCAGTGCTAGCGAAGGAGCGGGAGAGAACAATGAGCAGTTCTTC
-	-	TRBJ1-2	TRBV6-6	CASDPSGYGYTF	TGTGCCAGCGACCCTTCGGGATATGGCTACACCTTC
many	-	TRBJ2-5	TRBV20-1	CSASGGQSETQYF	TGCAGTGCTAGTGGCGGACAATCGGAGACCCAGTACTTC
-	TRBD1	TRBJ1-2	TRBV6-7	CASSWDSRFPYGYTF	TGTGCCAGCAGTTGGGACAGTCGTTTCCCCTATGGCTACACCTTC
-	-	TRBJ2-3	TRBV28	CASSKPPGDTQYF	TGTGCCAGCAGCAAACCGCCTGGAGATACGCAGTATTTT
-	-	TRBJ2-7	TRBV10-3	CAISVSPYEQYF	TGTGCCATCAGTGTTTCCCCCTACGAGCAGTACTTC
-	TRBD1	TRBJ1-2	TRBV7-2	CASSNLTGGYGYTF	TGTGCCAGCAGCAACCTGACAGGGGGATATGGCTACACCTTC
once	TRBD1	TRBJ2-4	TRBV28	CASSSGQAIIAKNIQYF	TGTGCCAGCAGTTCGGGACAGGCGATTATAGCCAAAAACATTCAGTACTTC
-	TRBD1	TRBJ2-1	TRBV27	CASSIGQGIYNEQFF	TGTGCCAGCAGCATCGGACAGGGGATTTACAATGAGCAGTTCTTC
-	TRBD1	TRBJ1-2	TRBV6-2/TRBV6-3	CVSRGQNYGYTF	TGTGTCAGCAGGGGACAGAACTATGGCTACACCTTC
few	TRBD2	TRBJ2-1	TRBV28	CASRRAGSYNEQFF	TGTGCCAGCAGACGAGCGGGAAGCTACAATGAGCAGTTCTTC
-	-	TRBJ2-7	TRBV3-1	CASSRDGSGEQYF	TGTGCCAGCAGCCGGGACGGGAGTGGCGAGCAGTACTTC
-	-	TRBJ1-1	TRBV27	CASSLIQNTEAFF	TGTGCCAGCAGTTTAATCCAGAACACTGAAGCTTTCTTT
-	TRBD1	TRBJ2-5	TRBV7-2	CASSLSRWGTGQETQYF	TGTGCCAGCAGCTTATCCAGGTGGGGGACAGGCCAAGAGACCCAGTACTTC
-	TRBD2	TRBJ2-7	TRBV20-1	CSVETSGSREQYF	TGCAGTGTCGAGACTAGCGGGAGTCGTGAGCAGTACTTC
many	-	TRBJ2-3	TRBV7-2	CASSLDGTSPSTDTQYF	TGTGCCAGCAGCTTAGACGGAACTTCCCCTAGCACAGATACGCAGTATTTT
many	-	TRBJ2-2	TRBV7-9	CASSPLPQLTNTGELFF	TGTGCCAGCAGCCCTCTACCACAGCTAACGAACACCGGGGAGCTGTTTTTT
few	TRBD1	TRBJ2-7	TRBV10-3	CATQLGQGAFEQYF	TGTGCCACACAACTGGGACAGGGGGCCTTCGAGCAGTACTTC
-	-	TRBJ1-5	TRBV4-1	CASSQESGSSNQPQHF	TGCGCCAGCAGCCAAGAGTCGGGGTCGAGCAATCAGCCCCAGCATTTT
few	-	TRBJ1-4	TRBV20-1	CSATRGTDEKLFF	TGCAGTGCCACTAGGGGAACTGATGAAAAACTGTTTTTT
-	-	TRBJ1-2	TRBV28	CASTLGGAPDSYTF	TGTGCCAGCACCCTAGGGGGGGCCCCGGATAGCTACACCTTC
few	TRBD1	TRBJ1-1	TRBV28	CASRTGGRTSEAFF	TGTGCCAGCAGGACAGGGGGGCGAACCTCTGAAGCTTTCTTT
-	-	TRBJ1-5	TRBV7-2	CASSLSRAQPQHF	TGTGCCAGCAGCTTATCGCGGGCTCAGCCCCAGCATTTT
few	TRBD1	TRBJ1-2	TRBV6-6	CASSPGTGAVRGYTF	TGTGCCAGCAGCCCCGGGACAGGGGCGGTAAGGGGCTACACCTTC
-	-	TRBJ2-5	TRBV28	CASSLRPVWAQYF	TGTGCCAGCAGTTTACGACCCGTTTGGGCCCAGTACTTC
-	-	TRBJ2-7	TRBV11-3	CASSLGGGSTYYEQYF	TGTGCCAGCAGCTTAGGTGGGGGCTCTACTTACTACGAGCAGTACTTC
-	TRBD2	TRBJ2-7	TRBV20-1	CSAALAGGPHYEQYF	TGCAGTGCGGCCCTAGCGGGGGGCCCCCACTACGAGCAGTACTTC
many	-	TRBJ2-5	TRBV6-6	CASLGGGKRETQYF	TGTGCCAGCCTGGGAGGGGGAAAGCGGGAGACCCAGTACTTC
-	-	TRBJ2-3	TRBV20-1	CSARFWSSTDTQYF	TGCAGTGCTAGGTTTTGGTCTAGCACAGATACGCAGTATTTT
-	-	TRBJ1-4	TRBV6-6	CASSYPTGSTNEKLFF	TGTGCCAGCAGTTACCCGACGGGATCAACTAATGAAAAACTGTTTTTT
-	-	TRBJ2-7	TRBV6-1	CASKIQDAYNEQYF	TGTGCCAGCAAAATCCAAGACGCCTACAATGAGCAGTACTTC
-	-	TRBJ2-3	TRBV20-1	CSARDSREGDTQYF	TGCAGTGCTAGAGATAGCAGGGAAGGGGATACGCAGTATTTT
-	-	TRBJ2-1	TRBV4-2	CASSQYSEQFF	TGTGCCAGCAGCCAATACAGTGAGCAGTTCTTC
-	TRBD1	TRBJ2-3	TRBV6-2/TRBV6-3	CASSPDRRLTDTQYF	TGTGCCAGCAGCCCGGACAGGCGACTCACAGATACGCAGTATTTT
-	TRBD2	TRBJ2-5	TRBV7-2	CASSPEGGSGTQYF	TGTGCCAGCAGCCCTGAGGGAGGGTCAGGGACCCAGTACTTC
few	TRBD1	TRBJ1-4	TRBV28	CASTIQAGTGGYATNEKLFF	TGTGCCAGCACCATTCAGGCGGGGACAGGGGGATACGCAACTAATGAAAAACTGTTTTTT
-	-	TRBJ1-2	TRBV30	CAWSRQGGTLLAYTF	TGTGCCTGGAGCCGGCAGGGTGGCACCCTCTTGGCCTACACCTTC
-	-	TRBJ2-7	TRBV20-1	CSARERGRGAYEQYF	TGCAGTGCTAGAGAACGAGGCAGGGGGGCCTACGAGCAGTACTTC
few	-	TRBJ2-6	TRBV5-1	CASSLDRASGANVLTF	TGCGCCAGCAGCTTGGACAGGGCCTCTGGGGCCAACGTCCTGACTTTC
-	TRBD1	TRBJ2-5	TRBV30	CAWSAGTGAGTQYF	TGTGCCTGGAGTGCAGGGACAGGGGCAGGGACCCAGTACTTC
-	TRBD1	TRBJ1-2	TRBV20-1	CSARPSLTGDYTF	TGCAGTGCTAGACCCTCTCTAACAGGGGACTACACCTTC
-	TRBD2	TRBJ2-1	TRBV6-2/TRBV6-3	CASTYSGGRNEQFF	TGTGCCAGCACTTACTCGGGGGGGCGCAATGAGCAGTTCTTC
-	-	TRBJ1-1	TRBV6-2/TRBV6-3	CASSYRGMNTEAFF	TGTGCCAGCAGTTATAGGGGGATGAACACTGAAGCTTTCTTT
-	TRBD2	TRBJ2-5	TRBV9	CASSGPSGSSRETQYF	TGTGCCAGCAGCGGACCTAGCGGGAGCAGTCGAGAGACCCAGTACTTC
few	TRBD2	TRBJ2-1	TRBV5-1	CASTATPGLVSYNEQFF	TGCGCCAGCACTGCCACTCCGGGACTAGTTTCCTACAATGAGCAGTTCTTC
few	-	TRBJ1-1	TRBV15	CATSTGEQGRDTEAFF	TGTGCCACCAGCACCGGGGAACAGGGTAGGGACACTGAAGCTTTCTTT
-	-	TRBJ2-5	TRBV15	CATSRESKTQYF	TGTGCCACCAGCAGAGAGTCGAAGACCCAGTACTTC
-	-	TRBJ2-5	TRBV6-2/TRBV6-3	CASSVLSKETQYF	TGTGCCAGCAGTGTCCTGTCAAAAGAGACCCAGTACTTC
-	-	TRBJ2-7	TRBV5-6	CASSWTLRTEILCEQYF	TGTGCCAGCAGCTGGACTTTAAGGACAGAGATCCTCTGCGAGCAGTACTTC
few	-	TRBJ2-7	TRBV20-1	CSAFQGYGYSEQYF	TGCAGTGCTTTCCAGGGGTATGGATATAGCGAGCAGTACTTC
-	-	TRBJ1-1	TRBV7-2	CASSLHSGGGARAFF	TGTGCCAGCAGCTTACATAGTGGGGGGGGGGCGAGAGCTTTCTTT
-	TRBD2	TRBJ2-1	TRBV12-3/TRBV12-4	CASSSGTSGEYEQFF	TGTGCCAGCAGTTCCGGGACTAGCGGGGAGTATGAGCAGTTCTTC
-	TRBD2	TRBJ2-1	TRBV6-6	CASSRGVAGDLQFF	TGTGCCAGCAGCCGCGGGGTAGCGGGGGACCTGCAGTTCTTC
many	-	TRBJ2-4	TRBV29-1	CSVGQAKNIQYF	TGCAGCGTTGGACAAGCCAAAAACATTCAGTACTTC
many	-	TRBJ2-3	TRBV7-2	CASSLFTDTQYF	TGTGCCAGCAGCTTATTCACAGATACGCAGTATTTT
-	-	TRBJ1-2	TRBV12-3/TRBV12-4	CASSFGSPSGGYTF	TGTGCCAGCAGTTTTGGCAGTCCTTCGGGGGGCTACACCTTC
-	-	TRBJ2-1	TRBV14	CASSPEVTGNTNEQFF	TGTGCCAGCAGCCCCGAAGTGACGGGTAATACCAATGAGCAGTTCTTC
-	-	TRBJ2-2	TRBV12-3/TRBV12-4	CATNRQLNTGELFF	TGTGCCACCAACAGACAGCTGAACACCGGGGAGCTGTTTTTT